What follows are 29 T cell receptor beta chains derived from one specimen sequenced in a study of blood T cell repertoires in COVID-19. Sequenced by immunoSEQ multiplex PCR; TCRdb stores in-frame clones only, minus some. The sample has about 83,000 clones; around 90% are singletons. The source material was peripheral blood. Receptors originate from an elderly man with active or convalescent COVID-19.

The chain recombines TRBV7-9 with TRBJ2-3; no definite D call. V lost 3 bases to trimming and J lost 0 bases, with 4 bases between them. The germline gives CDR1 SEHNR, CDR2 FQNEAQ (reference sequence). This CDR3 region has 13 residues. CDR3 DNA: TGTGCCAGCAGCTTCGGGAGCACAGATACGCAGTATTTT. As protein: CASSFGSTDTQYF.

The rearrangement links TRBV20-1 to TRBJ2-1; 8 nucleotides agree with TRBD1. After removal of 2 bases from V and 14 bases from J, the junction contained 5 bases not matched to a gene. Germline assignment: CDR1 DFQATT and CDR2 SNEGSKA (reference sequence). This CDR3 comprises 11 residues. The CDR3 loop reads CSARSGQGEFF. The CDR3 region has the DNA TGCAGTGCTAGATCCGGACAGGGTGAGTTCTTC.

The V and J genes are TRBV2 and TRBJ1-2; TRBD1 agrees at 8 bases. Losses at the gene ends were 2 bases for V and 2 bases for J; bases not matched to a gene: 4. CDR1 is SNHLY, CDR2 FYNNEI, per germline. The CDR3 loop spans 15 amino acids. The CDR3 sequence: CASSERTGLNYGYTF. CDR3 nucleotide sequence: TGTGCCAGCAGTGAAAGGACAGGGTTAAACTATGGCTACACCTTC.

V usage is TRBV2 and J usage is TRBJ2-2; D remains ambiguous. This CDR3 has 14 amino acids. Trimming pared 3 bases from V and 3 bases from J, leaving 8 bases between. From germline, CDR1 is SNHLY and CDR2 FYNNEI. The CDR3 DNA follows: TGTGCCAGCAGTGAGGCATATGACACCGGGGAGCTGTTTTTT. As protein: CASSEAYDTGELFF.

The rearrangement uses TRBV7-3 and TRBJ1-2, with D unresolved. This CDR3 spans 13 amino acids. With 2 bases removed from V and 2 bases from J, the gap between germline ends came to 6 bases. CDR1 is SGHTA, CDR2 FQGTGA, per germline. This CDR3 reads CASSLSQNYGYTF. In DNA, the CDR3 is TGTGCCAGCAGCTTATCACAGAACTATGGCTACACCTTC.

The chain is built from TRBV6-5 and TRBJ1-1; no definite D call. V was shortened by 6 bases and J by 5 bases, with 19 bases between the two germline ends. CDR1 is MNHEY, CDR2 SVGAGI, per germline. The CDR3 runs 15 residues. CDR3 loop: CASSPMTSSGTEAFF. CDR3 DNA sequence: TGTGCCAGCAGCCCGATGACGTCATCCGGGACTGAAGCTTTCTTT.

In nucleotides, the CDR3 is TGTGCTAGTGGTTCGACTAGCGGGAGAGGTGGGCAGTTCTTC. Translating gives CASGSTSGRGGQFF. The chain combines TRBV12-5 with TRBJ2-1, with 12 bases identical to TRBD2. Germline lookup yields CDR1 LGHNT and CDR2 FRNRAP. V was pared by 4 bases and J by 12 bases, with 7 bases of the junction left unmatched. CDR3 size: 14 residues.

The rearrangement uses TRBV24-1 and TRBJ2-5; 9 positions match TRBD1. Per the germline V gene, CDR1 is KGHDR and CDR2 is SFDVKD. Germline trimming cut 5 bases from V and 3 bases from J; bases unmatched to any gene: 6. The CDR3 covers 15 residues. In nucleotides, the CDR3 is TGTGCCACCAGTGTCAACAGGGGGCTAGAAGAGACCCAGTACTTC. Translating it yields CATSVNRGLEETQYF.

This clone was seen a single time. The gene calls are TRBV6-5 and TRBJ1-5; D might be TRBD1 (5 bases). The CDR3 length is 15 residues. CDR1 and CDR2 (germline): MNHEY, SVGAGI. The ends were cut back, 8 bases at V and 0 bases at J, with 14 bases in the middle. DNA for the CDR3: TGTGCCAGCCGCGCAGGGCCAAATAGCAATCAGCCCCAGCATTTT. It translates to CASRAGPNSNQPQHF.

The chain recombines TRBV28 with TRBJ1-3; tentatively, D is TRBD1 (6 bases). The CDR3 length is 17 residues. V gave up 3 bases and J gave up 0 bases, with 15 bases separating them. Germline V CDR1 and CDR2: MDHEN, SYDVKM. The CDR3 coding sequence is TGTGCCAGCAGTTTTCTCCCTCTGGACAGCTCTGGAAACACCATATATTTT. This gives the protein CASSFLPLDSSGNTIYF.

The V and J genes are TRBV12-5 and TRBJ1-5; D is ambiguous. The CDR3 runs to 15 residues. V lost 0 bases and J lost 4, with 10 bases in between. Germline values: CDR1 LGHNT, CDR2 FRNRAP. The CDR3 is CASGLVHSPNQPQHF. The CDR3 DNA reads as TGTGCTAGTGGTTTGGTACACAGCCCTAATCAGCCCCAGCATTTT.

This clone was counted only a few times. The J gene is TRBJ1-6, the V gene TRBV2; D unclear. The CDR3 has 18 amino acids. V lost 6 bases and J lost 0, with 18 bases in between. Germline CDR1 reads SNHLY; CDR2 reads FYNNEI. The CDR3 nucleotides read TGTGCCAGCAGCATGAGTGGTTCAGGAAACTCCTATAATTCACCCCTCCACTTT. Its protein is CASSMSGSGNSYNSPLHF.

In DNA form, the CDR3 reads TGTGCCTGGAAACCAGGGGGAATCACTGAAGCTTTCTTT. Encoded protein: CAWKPGGITEAFF. J is TRBJ1-1 and V is TRBV30, with 7 bases matching TRBD1. Trimming took 4 bases from V and 4 from J; bases not matched to a gene: 6. CDR1 is GTSNPN, CDR2 SVGIG, per germline (reference sequence). This CDR3 is 13 amino acids long.

The chain uses TRBV5-1 and TRBJ1-6; D unresolved. CDR1 and CDR2 (germline): SGHRS, YFSETQ. The CDR3 is 15 residues long. Trimming removed 2 bases at V and 5 bases at J, with 11 bases between. Here the CDR3 DNA reads TGCGCCAGCAGCTTTGGGCAGGAGGATAATTCACCCCTCCACTTT. Translating it yields CASSFGQEDNSPLHF.

The chain joins TRBV28 to TRBJ1-3; the match to TRBD1 covers 10 bases. Losses at the gene ends were 6 bases for V and 0 bases for J; bases not matched to a gene: 2. This CDR3 comprises 15 residues. Germline V lookup: CDR1 MDHEN, CDR2 SYDVKM. DNA of the CDR3: TGTGCCAGCAGGGGACAGGGGAGCTCTGGAAACACCATATATTTT. The encoded protein is CASRGQGSSGNTIYF.

The chain employs TRBV21-1 and TRBJ1-4. TRBV21-1 is flagged as a pseudogene. There are 15 residues in the CDR3. In nucleotides, the CDR3 is TGTGCCAGCACCGCGGGGTTTCTCCTTAATGAAAAACTGTTTTTT. Its protein product is CASTAGFLLNEKLFF.

The rearrangement uses TRBV7-8 and TRBJ2-4; 10 positions match TRBD1. Germline V gene data show CDR1 as SGHVS and CDR2 as FQNEAQ. The CDR3 extends over 16 amino acids. J was trimmed by 2 bases and V by 3 bases; bases with no gene match: 4. This CDR3 is CASSFGQGDPKNIQYF. CDR3 coding DNA: TGTGCCAGCAGCTTTGGACAGGGGGATCCCAAAAACATTCAGTACTTC.

This sequence joins TRBV5-1 and TRBJ2-1, with D tentatively TRBD2 (6 bases). Germline CDR1 is SGHRS and CDR2 is YFSETQ. The ends were cut back, 6 bases at V and 7 bases at J, with 8 bases in the middle. This CDR3 is 11 amino acids long. The CDR3 spells CASTLANEQFF. In DNA form, the CDR3 reads TGCGCCAGCACACTAGCAAATGAGCAGTTCTTC.

The chain combines TRBV5-1 with TRBJ1-2; 10 bases agree with TRBD1. CDR3 size: 14 residues. CDR1 and CDR2 (germline): SGHRS, YFSETQ. V was pared by 4 bases and J by 7 bases, with 7 bases of the junction left unmatched. This CDR3 is CASSPGQGSFGYTF. The CDR3 DNA reads as TGCGCCAGCAGCCCGGGACAGGGGAGTTTTGGCTACACCTTC.

This clone has just one count. V is TRBV24-1 and J is TRBJ2-5; D is ambiguous. V dropped 3 bases and J dropped 1 base, with 11 bases sitting between them. The CDR3 contains 15 residues. Germline V gene data show CDR1 as KGHDR and CDR2 as SFDVKD. The CDR3 loop reads CATSDPRSTQETQYF. In DNA, the CDR3 is TGTGCCACCAGTGATCCGCGGTCGACCCAAGAGACCCAGTACTTC.

The chain employs TRBV6-5 and TRBJ2-7; possible D gene TRBD2, 6 bases. V lost 3 bases, J lost 3 bases, and 12 bases lay in between. CDR1 is MNHEY and CDR2 is SVGAGI in the germline V gene. The CDR3 contains 14 residues. CDR3 sequence: CASSYPGGYYEQYV. CDR3 sequence (DNA): TGTGCCAGCAGTTATCCTGGGGGGTACTACGAGCAGTACGTC.

The chain joins TRBV30 to TRBJ1-2, with TRBD1 identical over 11 bases. CDR3 size: 14 residues. The V gene end was trimmed by 1 base and the J gene end by 4 bases; junction bases not matched to a gene: 2. Germline V gives CDR1 GTSNPN, CDR2 SVGIG (reference sequence). CDR3 nucleotides: TGTGCCTGGAGTGGGACAGGGGGCGGCTATGGCTACACCTTC. It encodes CAWSGTGGGYGYTF.

The V gene is TRBV5-1, the J gene TRBJ2-3, with 8 bases aligning to TRBD2. Germline loops: CDR1 SGHRS, CDR2 YFSETQ. The CDR3 length is 16 residues. V lost 4 bases, J lost 2 bases, and 9 bases stayed unmatched. The CDR3 is CASSDEVAGFTDTQYF. CDR3 nucleotide sequence: TGCGCCAGCAGCGACGAGGTAGCGGGGTTCACAGATACGCAGTATTTT. Supplemented by reference TRBV5-1 and TRBJ2-3, the full variable domain reads KAGVTQTPRYLIKTRGQQVTLSCSPISGHRSVSWYQQTPGQGLQFLFEYFSETQRNKGNFPGRFSGRQFSNSRSEMNVSTLELGDSALYLCASSDEVAGFTDTQYFGPGTRLTVL.

The V call is TRBV10-3, the J call TRBJ1-1, with 12 bases identical to TRBD1. The CDR3 sequence is 15 residues long. Germline V lookup: CDR1 ENHRY, CDR2 SYGVKD. The V and J ends lost 6 bases and 1 base, in that order; junction bases with no gene match: 3. The CDR3 sequence is CAIRGQGAGNTEAFF. The CDR3 DNA is TGTGCCATCAGGGGACAGGGGGCAGGGAACACTGAAGCTTTCTTT.

The chain links TRBV29-1 to TRBJ1-3; TRBD1 might be the D (5 bases). In germline, CDR1 is SQVTM, CDR2 ANQGSEA. Trimming pared 4 bases from V and 3 bases from J, leaving 10 bases between. The CDR3 length is 13 residues. CDR3 sequence (DNA): TGCAGCGTTGTCCCCGGGGGTGGAAACACCATATATTTT. Translated, it gives CSVVPGGGNTIYF.

The V gene is TRBV27, the J gene TRBJ1-1; D is unresolved. V was pared by 6 bases and J by 2 bases, with 4 bases between. The CDR3 runs 11 residues. CDR1 and CDR2 from the germline V gene are MNHEY and SMNVEV (reference sequence). The CDR3 DNA follows: TGTGCCAGCAGACTTAACACTGAAGCTTTCTTT. Its translation: CASRLNTEAFF.

This chain joins TRBV5-4 and TRBJ2-3; 8 bases fit TRBD2. After removal of 4 bases from V and 5 bases from J, the junction contained 12 bases not matched to a gene. The CDR3 runs 16 residues. Germline values: CDR1 SGHNT, CDR2 YYREEE (reference sequence). CDR3 DNA: TGTGCCAGCAGCCCACGTCGGCGGGGGGATGGAGATACGCAGTATTTT. Translated: CASSPRRRGDGDTQYF. Full variable domain (outside the CDR3, taken from reference TRBV5-4 and TRBJ2-3): ETGVTQSPTHLIKTRGQQVTLRCSSQSGHNTVSWYQQALGQGPQFIFQYYREEENGRGNFPPRFSGLQFPNYSSELNVNALELDDSALYLCASSPRRRGDGDTQYFGPGTRLTVL.

This clone showed up just a few times. V is TRBV5-1 and J is TRBJ2-7; 11 bases are a match to TRBD1. CDR1 and CDR2 from the germline V gene are SGHRS and YFSETQ. V gave up 4 bases and J gave up 6 bases; unmatched junction bases: 3. This CDR3 region has 13 residues. For the CDR3, the DNA is TGCGCCAGCAGCCGAGGGACAGGGGGCGAGCAGTACGTC. The encoded protein is CASSRGTGGEQYV.

This chain links TRBV13 with TRBJ1-5, with TRBD1 matching 8 bases. CDR1 is PRHDT and CDR2 is FYEKMQ in the germline V gene (reference sequence). CDR3 length: 16 amino acids. V lost 5 bases to trimming and J lost 2 bases; unmatched junction nucleotides: 8. The CDR3 loop reads CASSLSRGLGNQPQHF. The DNA of the CDR3 is TGTGCCAGCAGCCTCAGCAGGGGGCTGGGCAATCAGCCCCAGCATTTT.